A single TCR beta chain is shown here with its context. Antigen specificity is unknown. This sample is drawn from a study of T cells in Graves' hyperthyroidism and ophthalmopathy. TCR beta CDR3 regions were amplified from RNA transcripts. An initial round of RT-PCR targeting the TCR CDR3 relied on the HTBI primer set. TCRdb re-called the multiplex PCR reads with MiXCR, one entry per CDR3 protein. Among approximately 370,000 distinct CDR3 sequences, approximately 18% were seen once, and the ten largest hold 34%. The germline V gene has CDR1 MGHRA and CDR2 YSYEKL. The CDR3 runs 18 residues. V lost 0 bases, J lost 4 bases, and 10 bases stayed unmatched. Findings of the study overall: In blood, most of the thyroid clonotypes expanded above 0.001 were also present.

This chain uses TRBV4-1 with TRBJ2-1; TRBD2 aligns across 9 bases. The sample comprised blood. The sequence came from a woman aged 25 to 39 with Graves' hyperthyroidism that later progressed to Graves' ophthalmopathy. DNA for the CDR3: TGCGCCAGCAGCCAAGATTTGATGGAGACTAGCGGTTACAATGAGCAGTTCTTC. It encodes CASSQDLMETSGYNEQFF.